A single sample gave rise to the 32 T cell receptor beta chains below, sequenced in a study of OX40 agonist ivuxolimab in advanced cancers. TCRdb's table, derived via immunoSEQ multiplex PCR, lists solely in-frame clones and lacks some. Of about 67,000 clones detected, roughly 92% appear once; the ten largest clones hold less than 2.5%. This specimen was CD4+ or CD8+ T cells sorted from blood, taken in a trial of the OX40 agonist ivuxolimab. The receptors originated from an adult with an advanced solid tumor such as melanoma, head and neck, liver or kidney cancer.

V and J are TRBV28 and TRBJ2-1; D is uncertain. Deletions cut 8 bases from V and 5 bases from J, with 16 bases between. The germline V gene has CDR1 MDHEN and CDR2 SYDVKM. The CDR3 extends over 14 amino acids. This chain's CDR3 is CASRPTSVHNEQFF. The CDR3 DNA is TGTGCCAGCCGCCCCACGTCGGTCCACAATGAGCAGTTCTTC.

The chain joins TRBV19 to TRBJ2-5; TRBD2 agrees at 7 bases. Germline V gene lookup returns CDR1 LNHDA and CDR2 SQIVND (reference sequence). The trim removed 6 bases at V and 5 bases at J, leaving 12 bases unmatched. The CDR3 extends over 15 amino acids. The chain's CDR3 is CASRGGGEMMETQYF. The CDR3 nucleotides read TGTGCCAGTAGAGGCGGGGGTGAGATGATGGAGACCCAGTACTTC.

This rearrangement joins TRBV4-2 to TRBJ1-4; no clear D. CDR3 length equals 14 residues. Germline CDR1 and CDR2: LGHNA and YNFKEQ. Trimming pared 3 bases from V and 3 bases from J, leaving 8 bases between. In DNA form, the CDR3 reads TGTGCCAGCAGCCAGGGAATGGCTAATGAAAAACTGTTTTTT. It translates to CASSQGMANEKLFF.

The rearrangement uses TRBV6-1 and TRBJ2-6; perhaps TRBD2 as D (5 bases). Trimming cost V 1 base and J 0 bases, with 10 bases left between them. The V gene's germline CDR1 is MNHNS and CDR2 SASEGT. The CDR3 consists of 17 residues. The CDR3 bases are TGTGCCAGCAGTGAAGACAGCGGAGACTCTGGGGCCAACGTCCTGACTTTC. Encoded protein: CASSEDSGDSGANVLTF.

The CDR3 DNA follows: TGTGCCAGCAGAACAGGGAGCTATGGCTACACCTTC. Translation gives CASRTGSYGYTF. The V call is TRBV28, the J call TRBJ1-2; D is perhaps TRBD1 (6 bases). V gave up 6 bases and J gave up 4 bases, with 9 bases separating them. The CDR3 covers 12 residues. Germline values: CDR1 MDHEN, CDR2 SYDVKM.

This chain's CDR3 is CASSYSSGANVLTF. In nucleotides, the CDR3 is TGTGCCAGCAGTTACAGCTCTGGGGCCAACGTCCTGACTTTC. The rearrangement joins TRBV6-5 to TRBJ2-6; D remains unclear. CDR3 size: 14 residues. The V and J ends lost 2 bases and 0 bases respectively, with 2 bases between them. Germline V gene sequence: CDR1 MNHEY, CDR2 SVGAGI.

The rearrangement uses TRBV9 and TRBJ2-2, with D maybe TRBD2 (5 bases). Germline V lookup: CDR1 SGDLS, CDR2 YYNGEE. Deletions cut 1 base from V and 3 bases from J, with 16 bases between. This CDR3 has 17 amino acids. The CDR3 DNA follows: TGTGCCAGCAGCGTACATCCAGCGGCCACGGACACCGGGGAGCTGTTTTTT. Residues: CASSVHPAATDTGELFF.

The chain combines TRBV27 with TRBJ2-4; TRBD1 aligns across 8 bases. The V gene end was trimmed by 5 bases and the J gene end by 9 bases; junction bases not matched to a gene: 9. The germline CDR1 and CDR2 sequences are MNHEY and SMNVEV (reference sequence). The CDR3 covers 14 residues. The CDR3 region has the DNA TGTGCCAGCAGTCCCCGGACAGGGCTGGGCATTCAGTACTTC. Translation: CASSPRTGLGIQYF.

J is TRBJ1-2 and V is TRBV10-3, with TRBD1 matching 9 bases. Germline assignment: CDR1 ENHRY and CDR2 SYGVKD. The CDR3 runs 13 residues. With 5 bases clipped from V and 6 bases from J, the junction kept 4 bases outside the gene matches. The CDR3 DNA follows: TGTGCCATCAGTTTACAGGGGGCGGATGGCTACACCTTC. It encodes CAISLQGADGYTF.

This clone appeared a single time. The rearrangement joins TRBV28 to TRBJ1-1, with 7 bases matching TRBD1. This CDR3 comprises 15 residues. J gave up 1 base and V 4 bases, and 6 bases lay outside the gene matches. In germline, CDR1 is MDHEN, CDR2 SYDVKM. The DNA of the CDR3 is TGTGCCAGCAGTTCAGGGGGAGAGGGGAACACTGAAGCTTTCTTT. This sequence encodes CASSSGGEGNTEAFF.

The CDR3 DNA reads as TGTGCCATCACCGAGGGTAGCGGGAGGGCTACAGATACGCAGTATTTT. Translated, it gives CAITEGSGRATDTQYF. The chain links TRBV10-3 to TRBJ2-3; 11 bases line up with TRBD2. The CDR3 contains 16 residues. J lost 3 bases, V lost 7 bases, and 9 bases had no gene match. Germline loops: CDR1 ENHRY, CDR2 SYGVKD.

The V call is TRBV10-2, the J call TRBJ2-5; D is unresolved. Germline CDR1 WSHSY, CDR2 SAAADI. With 3 bases removed from V and 3 bases from J, the gap between germline ends came to 8 bases. This CDR3 comprises 13 residues. For the CDR3, the DNA is TGCGCCAGCAGTGAAAGATTAGAAGAGACCCAGTACTTC. Its translation: CASSERLEETQYF.

The chain employs TRBV11-3 and TRBJ2-7; D is unclear. CDR3 size: 13 residues. Germline V CDR1 and CDR2: SGHNT, YENEEA. The V and J ends lost 4 bases and 1 base respectively, with 8 bases between them. The CDR3 region is CASSWPRSYEQYF. CDR3 sequence (DNA): TGTGCCAGCAGCTGGCCCCGTTCCTACGAGCAGTACTTC.

The chain employs TRBV5-4 and TRBJ2-1; 7 nucleotides line up with TRBD1. The CDR3 is 15 residues long. The germline V gene has CDR1 SGHNT and CDR2 YYREEE (reference sequence). V shed 2 bases and J 3 bases; nucleotides not matched to a gene: 5. Here the CDR3 reads CASSFDRAGYNEQFF. CDR3 DNA: TGTGCCAGCAGCTTCGACAGGGCTGGCTACAATGAGCAGTTCTTC.

The chain joins TRBV18 to TRBJ1-1; maybe TRBD1 (5 bases). Trimming took 5 bases from V and 1 from J, leaving 11 bases between them. CDR1 and CDR2 from the germline V gene are KGHSH and LQKENI. The CDR3 sequence is 14 residues long. The CDR3: CASSATQGNTEAFF. CDR3 DNA sequence: TGTGCCAGCTCAGCGACGCAGGGGAACACTGAAGCTTTCTTT.

CDR3 sequence: CASSWDRGPYEQYF. In nucleotides, the CDR3 is TGTGCCAGCAGCTGGGACAGGGGGCCGTACGAGCAGTACTTC. This sequence joins TRBV5-4 and TRBJ2-7; 12 positions match TRBD1. Germline assignment: CDR1 SGHNT and CDR2 YYREEE (reference sequence). CDR3 length: 14 amino acids. Trimming took 3 bases from V and 4 from J; bases not matched to a gene: 2.

The rearrangement joins TRBV7-8 to TRBJ1-1, with D possibly TRBD1 on 6 matching bases. The V end lost 4 bases, the J end lost 3 bases, and 9 bases lay between the germline ends. Germline V gene lookup returns CDR1 SGHVS and CDR2 FQNEAQ. The CDR3 is 13 residues long. The DNA for the CDR3 is TGTGCCAGCAGCTCACAGGGAGACACTGAAGCTTTCTTT. Translated, it gives CASSSQGDTEAFF.

This clone appeared once. The chain uses TRBV6-6 and TRBJ1-2; D is uncertain. The germline gives CDR1 MNHNY, CDR2 SVGAGI (reference sequence). This CDR3 spans 12 amino acids. V was clipped by 6 bases and J by 7 bases, with 12 bases between them. The CDR3, as DNA: TGTGCCAGCAGCGAGCAGGAGGCTGGCTACACCTTC. Translating it yields CASSEQEAGYTF.

This chain uses TRBV7-8 with TRBJ1-2; TRBD1 is a possible D gene (5 bases). The CDR3 length is 17 residues. V lost 4 bases and J lost 2, with 20 bases in between. From germline, CDR1 is SGHVS and CDR2 FQNEAQ. In DNA form, the CDR3 reads TGTGCCAGCAGCTCCAACCTTGGCAGGGCGGAGAACTATGGCTACACCTTC. Its translation: CASSSNLGRAENYGYTF.

This rearrangement joins TRBV19 to TRBJ2-5; D may be TRBD1 (6 bases). The J call is doubtful: the DNA matches TRBJ2-7 better. The length of the CDR3 is 16 residues. The germline V gene encodes CDR1 LNHDA and CDR2 SQIVND (reference sequence). CDR3 protein: CASSIKGTLPSYEQYF. The CDR3 DNA sequence: TGTGCCAGTAGTATAAAAGGGACACTACCCTCCTACGAGCAGTACTTC.

The chain recombines TRBV25-1 with TRBJ2-5, with D perhaps assigned TRBD1 or TRBD2 (6 bases each). This CDR3 has 14 amino acids. The V end was cut by 3 bases, the J end by 5 bases, with 13 bases between. The germline gives CDR1 MGHDK, CDR2 SYGVNS. Here the CDR3 reads CASSDPRGGETQYF. The CDR3 DNA sequence: TGTGCCAGCAGTGACCCCAGGGGAGGCGAGACCCAGTACTTC.

The rearrangement uses TRBV5-4 and TRBJ2-5; TRBD2 is a possible D gene (5 bases). Per germline, CDR1 SGHNT and CDR2 YYREEE (reference sequence). This CDR3 has 14 residues. Trimming took 0 bases from V and 7 from J, leaving 13 bases between them. This CDR3 reads CASSLGGPRWTQYF. The CDR3 DNA sequence: TGTGCCAGCAGCTTGGGCGGGCCCCGGTGGACCCAGTACTTC.

The chain links TRBV2 to TRBJ2-1; weak D call: TRBD1 (5 bases). The germline V and J ends were trimmed by 9 bases and 5 bases, with 14 bases remaining between them. CDR1 is SNHLY, CDR2 FYNNEI, per germline. The CDR3 has 13 residues. The CDR3, as DNA: TGTGCCAGGGGGCTGAGGTACAACAATGAGCAGTTCTTC. It yields the protein CARGLRYNNEQFF.

The V gene is TRBV18, the J gene TRBJ2-1, with 7 bases lining up with TRBD1. V was clipped by 3 bases and J by 1 base; unmatched bases: 0. CDR1 and CDR2 from the germline V gene are KGHSH and LQKENI. The CDR3 is 14 residues long. The CDR3 bases are TGTGCCAGCTCACCGACAGGGTCCTACAATGAGCAGTTCTTC. It translates to CASSPTGSYNEQFF.

V is TRBV19 and J is TRBJ2-1, with 7 positions matching TRBD1. Per the germline V gene, CDR1 is LNHDA and CDR2 is SQIVND (reference sequence). This CDR3 contains 16 residues. With 4 bases clipped from V and 4 bases from J, the junction kept 10 bases outside the gene matches. In nucleotides, the CDR3 is TGTGCCAGTAGTAAAACCGGGACAGAGACATACAATGAGCAGTTCTTC. Translated: CASSKTGTETYNEQFF.

This clone is a singleton in its sample. V gene TRBV5-1 combines with J gene TRBJ2-1; TRBD2 matches 8 bases. In germline, CDR1 is SGHRS, CDR2 YFSETQ. V shed 4 bases, J shed 7 bases, and the junction held 7 bases outside the gene matches. The CDR3 spans 14 residues. The CDR3: CASSDSGSWNEQFF. The CDR3 nucleotides read TGCGCCAGCAGCGACAGCGGGAGCTGGAATGAGCAGTTCTTC.

The count of this clone is one. V is TRBV18 and J is TRBJ2-1; TRBD1 agrees at 8 bases. The length of the CDR3 is 14 residues. Germline trimming cut 3 bases from V and 7 bases from J; bases unmatched to any gene: 5. The germline V gene encodes CDR1 KGHSH and CDR2 LQKENI. The chain's CDR3 is CASSPGQAGNEQFF. The CDR3, as DNA: TGTGCCAGCTCACCGGGACAGGCGGGGAATGAGCAGTTCTTC.

The chain combines TRBV6-4 with TRBJ2-2, with 8 bases matching TRBD2. The CDR3 is 14 residues long. Germline CDR1 MRHNA, CDR2 SNTAGT. Germline trimming cut 4 bases from V and 3 bases from J; bases unmatched to any gene: 1. The CDR3 protein is CASSAGRDTGELFF. The CDR3 DNA sequence: TGTGCCAGCAGTGCCGGGAGGGACACCGGGGAGCTGTTTTTT.

The V call is TRBV6-5, the J call TRBJ2-7, with D unclear. V lost 2 bases to trimming and J lost 4 bases, with 18 bases between them. The CDR3 covers 16 residues. The germline gives CDR1 MNHEY, CDR2 SVGAGI. The CDR3 reads CASSYPSRDGLYEQYF. The CDR3, as DNA: TGTGCCAGCAGTTACCCCTCGAGAGACGGTTTGTACGAGCAGTACTTC.

V is TRBV4-1 and J is TRBJ2-7; TRBD2 agrees at 8 bases. From germline, CDR1 is MGHRA and CDR2 YSYEKL. The length of the CDR3 is 16 residues. With V trimmed by 4 bases and J by 1 base, 9 bases remained unmatched. The CDR3 DNA reads TGCGCCAGCAGCCCCCCCGCCGGGACTAGGTCCTACGAGCAGTACTTC. Translation: CASSPPAGTRSYEQYF.

V is TRBV28 and J is TRBJ1-2; 7 bases agree with TRBD1. J was trimmed by 5 bases and V by 3 bases; bases with no gene match: 6. Germline V gene sequence: CDR1 MDHEN, CDR2 SYDVKM. This CDR3 is 14 amino acids long. The CDR3 protein is CASSLGAGGYGYTF. The CDR3 nucleotides are TGTGCCAGCAGTTTGGGGGCAGGGGGTTATGGCTACACCTTC.

The chain couples TRBV6-7 to TRBJ2-3, with 7 bases aligning to TRBD2. TRBV6-7 is an ORF; its function is uncertain. The CDR3 loop spans 21 amino acids. V lost 1 base, J lost 3 bases, and 22 bases stayed unmatched. CDR3 bases: TGTGCCAGCAGTTACTGGGGGGGTAGCGCGAATCCGCCGTATGCAACAGATACGCAGTATTTT. Protein: CASSYWGGSANPPYATDTQYF.